This T cell receptor (beta chain) was identified during a study of T cell clonality in common variable immunodeficiency. As for this clone: Antigen specificity is unknown. The read ends 3 residues before the CDR3 terminus; that terminus is restored from the germline J gene.

Study-wide findings and caveats: T cell subpopulation sequencing would be needed to explain CVID clonality. Patient heterogeneity in the CVID cohort limited correlations between repertoire features and clinical complications.

Sequencing input was equivalent genomic DNA from CVID and controls. The assay was immunoSEQ multiplex PCR, and TCRdb's table has in-frame clones only and misses some. The sample has about 34,000 clones, none seen only once. Caucasian heritage predominated among both patients and controls. This CDR3 spans 14 amino acids. Trimming took 2 bases from V and 5 from J; bases not matched to a gene: 7. The germline CDR1 and CDR2 sequences are DFQATT and SNEGSKA (reference sequence). The receptor was isolated from a person between 18 and 75 years old in good health. Sequences were obtained from peripheral blood mononuclear cells. This chain uses TRBV20-1 with TRBJ2-3; 7 bases are a match to TRBD1. The covered CDR3 bases are TGCAGTGCTAGATTATTGAGGGGGCAAGATACG. This sequence encodes CSARLLRGQDT. In full, the CDR3 is CSARLLRGQDTQYF.